Following are 8 T cell receptor beta chains from one sample sequenced in a study of T cell repertoires in cytomegalovirus infection. No antigen has been assigned to these receptors. TCRdb reprocessed the reads via MiXCR and lists one record per CDR3 protein. This table has tens of thousands of distinct CDR3 sequences, more than 20% appearing once. This material consisted of CD8+ T cells from cultured PBMCs, taken from culture after CMV antigen stimulation. The receptors derive from a human donor in good health (CMV status not recorded). Some clones in this sample may be carry-over from other donors' samples.

V is TRBV7-2 and J is TRBJ2-3; 8 nucleotides match TRBD2. Germline lookup yields CDR1 SGHTA and CDR2 FQGNSA. The CDR3 length is 15 residues. The trim removed 5 bases at V and 0 bases at J, leaving 4 bases unmatched. CDR3 sequence: CASSLLAGSTDTQYF. The CDR3 DNA reads TGTGCCAGCAGCCTTCTAGCGGGTAGCACAGATACGCAGTATTTT.

The V and J genes are TRBV6-2 or TRBV6-3 and TRBJ2-7; 9 bases agree with TRBD1. This CDR3 contains 16 residues. Germline trimming cut 0 bases from V and 2 bases from J; bases unmatched to any gene: 5. CDR1 and CDR2 (germline): MNHEY, SVGEGT. CDR3 bases: TGTGCCAGCAGTTACTCACGGGACAGGGTAACCTACGAGCAGTACTTC. The encoded protein is CASSYSRDRVTYEQYF.

The V and J genes are TRBV7-2 and TRBJ2-7, with 8 nucleotides matching TRBD1. Germline V gives CDR1 SGHTA, CDR2 FQGNSA. With V trimmed by 4 bases and J by 4 bases, 12 bases remained unmatched. CDR3 length equals 16 residues. The CDR3 region is CASSSLGQDPVYEQYF. The CDR3 nucleotides are TGTGCCAGCAGCTCTTTGGGACAGGATCCGGTATACGAGCAGTACTTC.

This CDR3 is CASSLYGSGTEAFF. The CDR3 DNA sequence: TGCGCCAGCAGCTTGTATGGCTCGGGGACTGAAGCTTTCTTT. The rearrangement uses TRBV5-1 and TRBJ1-1; unclear D gene. CDR1 is SGHRS and CDR2 is YFSETQ in the germline V gene. The ends were cut back, 1 base at V and 5 bases at J, with 12 bases in the middle. CDR3 size: 14 residues.

The gene calls are TRBV6-2 or TRBV6-3 and TRBJ2-1; 8 positions match TRBD2. From germline, CDR1 is MNHEY and CDR2 SVGEGT. V was pared by 6 bases and J by 7 bases, with 11 bases of the junction left unmatched. The CDR3 consists of 15 residues. The CDR3 coding sequence is TGTGCCAGCAGCCCTCTGACGGGGGGGGTGAATGAGCAGTTCTTC. Its protein is CASSPLTGGVNEQFF.

The rearrangement joins TRBV27 to TRBJ2-6; D ambiguous. This CDR3 is 14 amino acids long. V gave up 3 bases and J gave up 2 bases, with 5 bases separating them. In germline, CDR1 is MNHEY, CDR2 SMNVEV (reference sequence). The CDR3 DNA is TGTGCCAGCAGTTTGGCAGCTGGGGCCAACGTCCTGACTTTC. This encodes CASSLAAGANVLTF.

The sample holds a few counts of this clonotype. CDR3 sequence: CASSLDTDTQYF. CDR3 bases: TGTGCCAGCAGCTTAGATACAGATACGCAGTATTTT. The rearrangement links TRBV11-2 to TRBJ2-3; D call uncertain. Trimming pared 0 bases from V and 3 bases from J, leaving 1 base between. The CDR3 totals 12 residues. The V gene's germline CDR1 is SGHAT and CDR2 FQNNGV.

This chain connects TRBV6-4 to TRBJ2-2, with 8 bases aligning to TRBD2. V lost 4 bases and J lost 3; bases outside the gene matches: 1. CDR1 and CDR2 (germline): MRHNA, SNTAGT. CDR3 length equals 14 residues. The CDR3 reads CASSVGGDTGELFF. CDR3 nucleotide sequence: TGTGCCAGCAGTGTCGGGGGGGACACCGGGGAGCTGTTTTTT.